This entry lists 10 T cell receptor beta chains sequenced from one sample in a study of spatial heterogeneity in lung cancer. Time point of the sample: sample taken at primary tumor resection. Sequencing covered unsorted whole RNA taken from tumor, nontumor lung or frozen PBMC. Via MiXCR, TCRdb re-called the 5' RACE reads, giving one row per CDR3 protein. This table holds about 85,000 distinct CDR3 sequences, 15% to 20% found once. Here the sequenced sample was PBMCs, taken at surgery. Source of these receptors: a male donor with early-stage non-small cell lung cancer.

This chain uses TRBV5-6 with TRBJ2-7, with D maybe TRBD2 (5 bases). V lost 1 base and J lost 3, with 11 bases in between. The CDR3 spans 14 residues. Germline V gene sequence: CDR1 SGHDT, CDR2 YYEEEE. The chain's CDR3 is CASSLPTGYYEQYF. The CDR3 bases are TGTGCCAGCAGCTTGCCGACGGGATACTACGAGCAGTACTTC.

In this sample, this clonotype turned up a few times. CDR3 DNA: TGCGCCAGCAGCTCGGGACACTTGAACACTGAAGCTTTCTTT. Translating it yields CASSSGHLNTEAFF. The V gene is TRBV5-1, the J gene TRBJ1-1; D might be TRBD1 (6 bases). The germline V and J ends were trimmed by 3 bases and 0 bases, with 9 bases remaining between them. Germline V gene data show CDR1 as SGHRS and CDR2 as YFSETQ. The length of the CDR3 is 14 residues. The variable domain in full, with the rest retrieved from reference TRBV5-1 and TRBJ1-1, is KAGVTQTPRYLIKTRGQQVTLSCSPISGHRSVSWYQQTPGQGLQFLFEYFSETQRNKGNFPGRFSGRQFSNSRSEMNVSTLELGDSALYLCASSSGHLNTEAFFGQGTRLTVV.

CDR3 sequence reads: CASSESLGTGFEQYF. As DNA, the CDR3 is TGTGCCAGCAGTGAATCCCTCGGGACAGGGTTCGAGCAGTACTTC. The chain has TRBV25-1 and TRBJ2-7; 9 bases are shared with TRBD1. J gave up 6 bases and V 1 base, and 7 bases lay outside the gene matches. CDR3 length: 15 amino acids. Germline V gene lookup returns CDR1 MGHDK and CDR2 SYGVNS.

This chain joins TRBV28 and TRBJ2-1; 10 bases line up with TRBD1. V was clipped by 2 bases and J by 6 bases; unmatched bases: 4. Germline V gives CDR1 MDHEN, CDR2 SYDVKM. The CDR3 runs to 15 residues. The CDR3 loop reads CASSLAGTGVNEQFF. For the CDR3, the DNA is TGTGCCAGCAGTTTAGCCGGGACAGGGGTCAATGAGCAGTTCTTC.

This clonotype has more than one count but fewer than ten. The chain links TRBV29-1 to TRBJ1-1; weak D call: TRBD1 (6 bases). V lost 6 bases, J lost 0 bases, and 14 bases lay in between. This CDR3 comprises 14 residues. Germline CDR1 SQVTM, CDR2 ANQGSEA. The CDR3 bases are TGCAGCGTGGGGGGGCAGGGCATGAACACTGAAGCTTTCTTT. Its translation is CSVGGQGMNTEAFF.

The rearrangement uses TRBV3-1 and TRBJ2-1, with 8 bases fitting TRBD1. Germline CDR1 is LGHDT and CDR2 is YNNKEL (reference sequence). J gave up 7 bases and V 5 bases, and 10 bases lay outside the gene matches. This CDR3 region has 15 residues. The CDR3 here is CASSGDRGTRNEQFF. In DNA form, the CDR3 reads TGTGCCAGCAGCGGCGACAGGGGAACTCGGAATGAGCAGTTCTTC.

The rearrangement links TRBV12-3 or TRBV12-4 to TRBJ2-6; TRBD1 is a possible D gene (6 bases). There are 16 residues in the CDR3. V was cut by 0 bases and J by 2 bases, with 8 bases left in between. The CDR3 protein is CASSLAAGAGANVLTF. The CDR3 DNA reads TGTGCCAGCAGTTTAGCGGCAGGGGCTGGGGCCAACGTCCTGACTTTC.

This clonotype showed up just a few times. The chain employs TRBV6-6 and TRBJ2-5; 7 bases map to TRBD2. From germline, CDR1 is MNHNY and CDR2 SVGAGI (reference sequence). The CDR3 extends over 16 amino acids. V lost 6 bases, J lost 5 bases, and 15 bases stayed unmatched. DNA for the CDR3: TGTGCCAGCAGATACCTAGCGGCCCAGGACGGGGAGACCCAGTACTTC. Its protein product is CASRYLAAQDGETQYF.

This chain joins TRBV6-2 or TRBV6-3 and TRBJ1-5, with unresolved D. The CDR3 spans 12 residues. From germline, CDR1 is MNHEY and CDR2 SVGEGT. V lost 8 bases and J lost 6, with 11 bases in between. The CDR3 region is CASLTKGQPQHF. CDR3 in DNA: TGTGCCAGCCTCACAAAGGGTCAGCCCCAGCATTTT.

The chain uses TRBV19 and TRBJ2-1; unclear D gene. The CDR3 loop spans 13 amino acids. V was cut by 5 bases and J by 2 bases, with 7 bases left in between. The germline gives CDR1 LNHDA, CDR2 SQIVND (reference sequence). In DNA form, the CDR3 reads TGTGCCAGTAGTGATGACACCTACAATGAGCAGTTCTTC. As protein: CASSDDTYNEQFF.